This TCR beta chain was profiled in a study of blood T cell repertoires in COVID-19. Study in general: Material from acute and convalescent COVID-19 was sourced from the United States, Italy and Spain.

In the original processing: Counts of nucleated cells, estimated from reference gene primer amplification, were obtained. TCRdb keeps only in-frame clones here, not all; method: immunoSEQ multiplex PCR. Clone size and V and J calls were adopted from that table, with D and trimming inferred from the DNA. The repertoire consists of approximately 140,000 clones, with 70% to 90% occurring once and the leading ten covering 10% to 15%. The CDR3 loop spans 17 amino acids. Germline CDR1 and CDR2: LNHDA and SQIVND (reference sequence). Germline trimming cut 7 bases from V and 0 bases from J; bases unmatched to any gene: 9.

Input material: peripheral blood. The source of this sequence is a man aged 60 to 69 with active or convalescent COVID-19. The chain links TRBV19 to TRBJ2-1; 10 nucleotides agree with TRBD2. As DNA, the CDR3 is TGTGCCAGTACAAGCGCTAGCGGGAGAACCTCCTACAATGAGCAGTTCTTC. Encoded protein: CASTSASGRTSYNEQFF.